A selection of T cell receptor beta chains follows, all from one sample in a study of T-cell memory formation after mild COVID-19. Each CDR3 protein is one row after TCRdb ran MiXCR on the 5' RACE reads. The sample contains about 27,000 distinct CDR3 sequences, 6% to 9.5% of which appear only once. The sequencing sample was made of PBMCs or a T cell subset sorted from them (not recorded which). The receptors stem from an adult woman who had mild COVID-19 (a few samples of this study predate the infection). Cell type and time point are not known. CDR3s include the opening cysteine and the closing phenylalanine or tryptophan. Each record gives: D gene, clone size, V gene, J gene, CDR3 DNA, CDR3 protein. The D gene is left open where the match is weak. Only some rows state a clone size, as once, few, many or a class for expanded clones.

TRBD2	few	TRBV19	TRBJ2-7	TGTGCCAGTAGTATCTCTACTAGCGACATTTACGAGCAGTACTTC	CASSISTSDIYEQYF
TRBD1	many	TRBV27	TRBJ1-5	TGTGCCAGCAGTTCTGGACAGGGGGGTAATAGCAATCAGCCCCAGCATTTT	CASSSGQGGNSNQPQHF
.	many	TRBV5-1	TRBJ1-4	TGCGCCAGCAGCCAGGGGACCGCTTCTTCTAATGAAAAACTGTTTTTT	CASSQGTASSNEKLFF
TRBD1	few	TRBV27	TRBJ2-6	TGTGCCAGCAGTTTCGCCGGGACAGGGTCTGGGGCCAACGTCCTGACTTTC	CASSFAGTGSGANVLTF
TRBD2	.	TRBV20-1	TRBJ2-5	TGCAGTGCTAACTACGCCGGCGGGGGGTCACAGACCCAGTACTTC	CSANYAGGGSQTQYF
TRBD1	many	TRBV5-4	TRBJ2-5	TGTGCCAGCAGCTTGGAGGGACAGGGGGTACAGACCCAGTACTTC	CASSLEGQGVQTQYF
.	many	TRBV7-2	TRBJ2-7	TGTGCCAGCAGCTTCCACAGAGAGCAGTACTTC	CASSFHREQYF
TRBD1	.	TRBV6-1	TRBJ1-4	TGTGCCAGCAGTGAAGCGGGGACAGGGGGTGAAAAACTGTTTTTT	CASSEAGTGGEKLFF
.	many	TRBV7-2	TRBJ2-1	TGTGCCAGCAGCTTCAGAACGGGGTACAATGAGCAGTTCTTC	CASSFRTGYNEQFF
TRBD2	.	TRBV2	TRBJ2-2	TGTGCCAGCAGGGCCGGGACTACGAACACCGGGGAGCTGTTTTTT	CASRAGTTNTGELFF
.	medium-sized	TRBV5-6	TRBJ2-2	TGTGCCAGCAGCTTGGATAAGGGGACCAACACCGGGGAGCTGTTTTTT	CASSLDKGTNTGELFF
TRBD1	many	TRBV24-1	TRBJ2-7	TGTGCCACCAGTGACCCTTCGACAGGGAACCGCGAGCAGTACTTC	CATSDPSTGNREQYF
.	many	TRBV20-1	TRBJ2-7	TGCAGTGCTGCGAATCTCTACGAGCAGTACTTC	CSAANLYEQYF
.	many	TRBV20-1	TRBJ1-4	TGCAGTGCTGCCCGGGGTCCGCAGGGACTAAGATGGGATGAAAAACTGTTTTTT	CSAARGPQGLRWDEKLFF
TRBD2	many	TRBV20-1	TRBJ2-1	TGCAGTGCTAGAGTCGGAGCGGGGGGGTCCAACAATGAGCAGTTCTTC	CSARVGAGGSNNEQFF
.	many	TRBV4-1	TRBJ2-3	TGCGCCAGCAGCCAACAAGGGGTGGGGGGACGCACAGATACGCAGTATTTT	CASSQQGVGGRTDTQYF
TRBD2	many	TRBV7-2	TRBJ2-1	TGTGCCAGCAGCCCCCAAACTAGCGGGAGGAATGAGCAGTTCTTC	CASSPQTSGRNEQFF
.	many	TRBV19	TRBJ2-7	TGTGCCAGTAGTATCAACCTAGCCTACGAGCAGTACTTC	CASSINLAYEQYF
.	many	TRBV12-3/TRBV12-4	TRBJ2-3	TGTGCCAGCAGTTTAGGCTCGAACACAGATACGCAGTATTTT	CASSLGSNTDTQYF
.	many	TRBV12-3/TRBV12-4	TRBJ2-7	TGTGCCAGCAGTGGGGCGTCGGCCTACGAGCAGTACTTC	CASSGASAYEQYF
.	many	TRBV28	TRBJ1-2	TGTGCCAGCAGTTTAAAGGTCTATGGCTACACCTTC	CASSLKVYGYTF
.	many	TRBV14	TRBJ2-3	TGTGCCAGCAGCCAAAACTTCGCTCGCGGGGCAGATACGCAGTATTTT	CASSQNFARGADTQYF
.	many	TRBV25-1	TRBJ2-5	TGTGCCAGCAGTGAACTAGTGCCAGGAGCGGAGACCCAGTACTTC	CASSELVPGAETQYF
.	many	TRBV7-9	TRBJ2-6	TGTGCCAGCAGCTTACCTCCCATCCAGCTCCCTGGGGCCAACGTCCTGACTTTC	CASSLPPIQLPGANVLTF
TRBD2	many	TRBV3-1	TRBJ2-2	TGTGCCAGCAGCCAAGGCGGGGGGGCCGCCGGGGAGCTGTTTTTT	CASSQGGGAAGELFF
.	.	TRBV19	TRBJ1-1	TGTGCCAGTAGTAAAGCCCGCCACAGGGAGGGCACTGAAGCTTTCTTT	CASSKARHREGTEAFF
TRBD1	many	TRBV4-3	TRBJ1-2	TGCGCCAGCAGCCACACGACAGGGAGTGGCTACACCTTC	CASSHTTGSGYTF
.	many	TRBV6-4	TRBJ2-7	TGTGCCAGCAGTGTGACGGGCGATGCCTACGAGCAGTACTTC	CASSVTGDAYEQYF
.	many	TRBV9	TRBJ1-4	TGTGCCAGCAGCGTAGGCCGGGTAACTGAAAAACTGTTTTTT	CASSVGRVTEKLFF
.	many	TRBV18	TRBJ2-3	TGTGCCAGCTCACCACTGGCAGGGGCCACAGATACGCAGTATTTT	CASSPLAGATDTQYF
.	many	TRBV30	TRBJ1-4	TGTGCCTGGAGTATGCTGAGGGAAAAACTGTTTTTT	CAWSMLREKLFF
.	many	TRBV5-1	TRBJ1-1	TGCGCCAGCAGTTGGTCCGGGGGGCAAACTGAAGCTTTCTTT	CASSWSGGQTEAFF
TRBD2	many	TRBV20-1	TRBJ2-7	TGCAGTGCAAGCCCTAGCGGGGGGAACTACGAGCAGTACTTC	CSASPSGGNYEQYF
TRBD2	many	TRBV6-1	TRBJ2-3	TGTGCCAGCAGTGAGGGACTACGCACAGATACGCAGTATTTT	CASSEGLRTDTQYF
TRBD1	few	TRBV25-1	TRBJ1-6	TGTGCCAGCAGGACAGGGGGCTCCAATTCACCCCTCCACTTT	CASRTGGSNSPLHF
.	many	TRBV20-1	TRBJ2-7	TGCAGTGCTAGAGATAGACAGTTGACTACCTACGAGCAGTACTTC	CSARDRQLTTYEQYF
.	many	TRBV11-3	TRBJ2-5	TGTGCCAGCAGCCCAGACTGGCCGGACGATATATCGGAGGGGACCCAGTACTTC	CASSPDWPDDISEGTQYF
.	many	TRBV7-3	TRBJ1-2	TGTGCCAGCAGTATGGGGGGCGAAGGCTACACCTTC	CASSMGGEGYTF
TRBD1	.	TRBV5-1	TRBJ2-7	TGCGCCAGCAGCTTTTCCGGGGACAGGGCGGACGAGCAGTACTTC	CASSFSGDRADEQYF
TRBD2	many	TRBV13	TRBJ2-1	TGTGCCAGCAGCTCTCAGCGGGAGTCCTACAATGAGCAGTTCTTC	CASSSQRESYNEQFF
TRBD1	many	TRBV29-1	TRBJ1-5	TGCAGCGTCAGACAGGGCCGCAATCAGCCCCAGCATTTT	CSVRQGRNQPQHF
.	many	TRBV5-1	TRBJ2-7	TGCGCCAGCAGCCCGCTGGAAAGAGGGGAGCAGTACTTC	CASSPLERGEQYF